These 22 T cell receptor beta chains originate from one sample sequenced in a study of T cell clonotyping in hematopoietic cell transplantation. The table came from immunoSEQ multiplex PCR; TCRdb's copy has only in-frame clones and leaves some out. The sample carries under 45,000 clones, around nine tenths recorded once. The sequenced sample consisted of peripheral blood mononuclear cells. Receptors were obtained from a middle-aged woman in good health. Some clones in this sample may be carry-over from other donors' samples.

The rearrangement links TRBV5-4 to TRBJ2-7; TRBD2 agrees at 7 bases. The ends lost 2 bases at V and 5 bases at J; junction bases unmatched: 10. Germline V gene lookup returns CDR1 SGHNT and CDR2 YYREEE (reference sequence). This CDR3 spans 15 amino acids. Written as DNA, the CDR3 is TGTGCCAGCAGCTTTCCGGGGGGAGGGCCGAACGAGCAGTACTTC. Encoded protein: CASSFPGGGPNEQYF.

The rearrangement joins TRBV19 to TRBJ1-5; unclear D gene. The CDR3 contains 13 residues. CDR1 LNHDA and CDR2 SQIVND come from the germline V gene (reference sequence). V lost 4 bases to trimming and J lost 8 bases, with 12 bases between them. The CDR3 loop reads CASSNGGGEPQHF. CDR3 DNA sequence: TGTGCCAGTAGTAACGGCGGAGGCGAGCCCCAGCATTTT.

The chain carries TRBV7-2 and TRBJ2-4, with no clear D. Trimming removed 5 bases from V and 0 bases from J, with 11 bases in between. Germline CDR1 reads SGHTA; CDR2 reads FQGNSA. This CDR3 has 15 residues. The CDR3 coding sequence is TGTGCCAGCAGCCTAGAAAGCGTAGCCAAAAACATTCAGTACTTC. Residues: CASSLESVAKNIQYF.

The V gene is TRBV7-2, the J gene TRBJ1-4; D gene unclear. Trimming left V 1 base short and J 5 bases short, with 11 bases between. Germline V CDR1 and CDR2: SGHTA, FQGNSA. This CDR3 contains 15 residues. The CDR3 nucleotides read TGTGCCAGCAGCTTAGTATTGTCAGAGAATGAAAAACTGTTTTTT. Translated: CASSLVLSENEKLFF.

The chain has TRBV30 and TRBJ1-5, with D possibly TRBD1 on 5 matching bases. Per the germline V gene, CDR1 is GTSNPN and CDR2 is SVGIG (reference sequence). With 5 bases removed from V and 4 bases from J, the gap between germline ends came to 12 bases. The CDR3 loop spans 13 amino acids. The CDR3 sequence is CAWGRDLNQPQHF. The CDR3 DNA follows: TGTGCCTGGGGGAGGGACTTAAATCAGCCCCAGCATTTT.

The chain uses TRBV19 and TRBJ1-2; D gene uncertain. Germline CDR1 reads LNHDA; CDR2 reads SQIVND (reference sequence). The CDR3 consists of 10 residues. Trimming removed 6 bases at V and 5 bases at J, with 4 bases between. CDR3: CASRLYGYTF. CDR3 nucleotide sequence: TGTGCCAGTAGGTTGTATGGCTACACCTTC.

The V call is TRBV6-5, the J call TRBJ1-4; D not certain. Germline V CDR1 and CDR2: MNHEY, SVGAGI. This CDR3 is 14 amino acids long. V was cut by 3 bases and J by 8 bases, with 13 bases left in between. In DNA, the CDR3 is TGTGCCAGCAGTTATATGGCAGGTTGGGAAAAACTGTTTTTT. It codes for CASSYMAGWEKLFF.

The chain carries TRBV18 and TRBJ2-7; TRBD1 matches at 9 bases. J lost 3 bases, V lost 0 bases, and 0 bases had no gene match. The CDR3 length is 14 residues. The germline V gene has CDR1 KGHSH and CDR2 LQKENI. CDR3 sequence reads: CASSPPGQGYEQYF. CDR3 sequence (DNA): TGTGCCAGCTCACCACCGGGACAGGGCTACGAGCAGTACTTC. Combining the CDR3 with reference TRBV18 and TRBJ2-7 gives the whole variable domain NAGVMQNPRHLVRRRGQEARLRCSPMKGHSHVYWYRQLPEEGLKFMVYLQKENIIDESGMPKERFSAEFPKEGPSILRIQQVVRGDSAAYFCASSPPGQGYEQYFGPGTRLTVT.

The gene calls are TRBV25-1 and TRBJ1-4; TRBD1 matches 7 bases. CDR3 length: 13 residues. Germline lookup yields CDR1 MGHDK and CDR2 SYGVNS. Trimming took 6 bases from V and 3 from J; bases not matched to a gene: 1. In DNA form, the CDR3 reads TGTGCCAGCAGGGGACAGCCTAATGAAAAACTGTTTTTT. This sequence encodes CASRGQPNEKLFF.

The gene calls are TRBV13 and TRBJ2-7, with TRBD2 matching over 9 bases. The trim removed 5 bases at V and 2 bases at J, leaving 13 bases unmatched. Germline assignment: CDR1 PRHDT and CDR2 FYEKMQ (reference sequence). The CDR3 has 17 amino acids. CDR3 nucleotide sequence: TGTGCCAGCAGCCCCCGCCTTAGCGGGAGAAGTCCCTACGAGCAGTACTTC. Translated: CASSPRLSGRSPYEQYF.

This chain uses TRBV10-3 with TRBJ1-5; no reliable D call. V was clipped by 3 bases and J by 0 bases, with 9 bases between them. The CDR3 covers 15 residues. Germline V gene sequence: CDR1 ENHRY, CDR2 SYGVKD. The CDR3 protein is CAISEGQHSNQPQHF. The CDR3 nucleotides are TGTGCCATCAGTGAAGGGCAGCATAGCAATCAGCCCCAGCATTTT.

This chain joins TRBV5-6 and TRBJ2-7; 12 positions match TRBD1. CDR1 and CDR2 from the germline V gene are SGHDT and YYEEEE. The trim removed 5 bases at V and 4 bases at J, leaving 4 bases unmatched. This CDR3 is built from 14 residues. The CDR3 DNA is TGTGCCAGCAGGGGGACAGGGGGCGCGTACGAGCAGTACTTC. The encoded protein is CASRGTGGAYEQYF.

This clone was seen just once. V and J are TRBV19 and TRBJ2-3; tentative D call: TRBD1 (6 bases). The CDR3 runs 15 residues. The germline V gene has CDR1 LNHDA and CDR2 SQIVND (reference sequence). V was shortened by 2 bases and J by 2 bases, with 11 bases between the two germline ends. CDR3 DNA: TGTGCCAGTAGTATATCAGGGGCGTCCACAGATACGCAGTATTTT. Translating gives CASSISGASTDTQYF.

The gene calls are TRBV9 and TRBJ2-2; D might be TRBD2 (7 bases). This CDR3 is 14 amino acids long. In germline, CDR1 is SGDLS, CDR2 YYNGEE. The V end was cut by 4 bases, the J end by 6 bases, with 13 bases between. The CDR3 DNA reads TGTGCCAGCAGCTTAGGGGGGGATGCCGGGGAGCTGTTTTTT. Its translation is CASSLGGDAGELFF.

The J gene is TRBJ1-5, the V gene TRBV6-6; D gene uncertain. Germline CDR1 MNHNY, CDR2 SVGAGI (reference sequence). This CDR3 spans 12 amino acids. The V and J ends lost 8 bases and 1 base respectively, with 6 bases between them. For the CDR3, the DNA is TGTGCCAGCGGGCGGAGCAATCAGCCCCAGCATTTT. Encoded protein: CASGRSNQPQHF.

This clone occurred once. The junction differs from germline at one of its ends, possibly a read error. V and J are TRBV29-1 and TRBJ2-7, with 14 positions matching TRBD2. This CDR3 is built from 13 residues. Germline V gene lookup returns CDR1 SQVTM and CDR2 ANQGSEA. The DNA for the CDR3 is TGCAGCGCCCAAACCTCCGGGACTAGCGGGAGTTTCTTC. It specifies CSAQTSGTSGSFF.

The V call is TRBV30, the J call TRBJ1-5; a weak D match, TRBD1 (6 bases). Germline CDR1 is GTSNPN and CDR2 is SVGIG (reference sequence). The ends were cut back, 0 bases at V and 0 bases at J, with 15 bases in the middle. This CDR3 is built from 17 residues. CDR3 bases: TGTGCCTGGAGTGTAAAGACAGGAGTTGGTAGCAATCAGCCCCAGCATTTT. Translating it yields CAWSVKTGVGSNQPQHF. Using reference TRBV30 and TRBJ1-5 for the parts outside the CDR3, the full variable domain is SQTIHQWPATLVQPVGSPLSLECTVEGTSNPNLYWYRQAAGRGLQLLFYSVGIGQISSEVPQNLSASRPQDRQFILSSKKLLLSDSGFYLCAWSVKTGVGSNQPQHFGDGTRLSIL.

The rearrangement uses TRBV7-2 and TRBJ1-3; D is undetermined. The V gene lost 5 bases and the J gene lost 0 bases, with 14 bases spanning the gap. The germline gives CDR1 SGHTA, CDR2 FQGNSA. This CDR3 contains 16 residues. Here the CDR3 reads CASSLARLTSGNTIYF. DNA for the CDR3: TGTGCCAGCAGCCTCGCTCGACTGACCTCTGGAAACACCATATATTTT.

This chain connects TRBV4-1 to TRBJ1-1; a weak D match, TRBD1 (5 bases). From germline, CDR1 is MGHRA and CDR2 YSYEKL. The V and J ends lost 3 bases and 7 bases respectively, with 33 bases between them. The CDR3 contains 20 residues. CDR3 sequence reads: CASSQPLALTGLSQTGEAFF. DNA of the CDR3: TGCGCCAGCAGCCAGCCCCTCGCCCTTACAGGCTTGAGTCAAACAGGTGAAGCTTTCTTT.

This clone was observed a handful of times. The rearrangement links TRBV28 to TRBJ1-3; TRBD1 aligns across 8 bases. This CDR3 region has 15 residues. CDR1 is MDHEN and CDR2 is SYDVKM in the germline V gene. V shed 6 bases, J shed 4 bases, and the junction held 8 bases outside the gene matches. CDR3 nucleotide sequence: TGTGCCAGCAGCCAGACAGGGGTCGGGGGAAACACCATATATTTT. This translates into CASSQTGVGGNTIYF.

The chain's CDR3 is CASRLAGDTGELFF. In DNA, the CDR3 is TGTGCCAGCAGGCTAGCGGGAGACACCGGGGAGCTGTTTTTT. The rearrangement uses TRBV6-6 and TRBJ2-2; 10 bases align to TRBD2. V trimming: 6 bases; J trimming: 3 bases; junction bases outside the gene matches: 1. Germline lookup yields CDR1 MNHNY and CDR2 SVGAGI (reference sequence). CDR3 length equals 14 residues.

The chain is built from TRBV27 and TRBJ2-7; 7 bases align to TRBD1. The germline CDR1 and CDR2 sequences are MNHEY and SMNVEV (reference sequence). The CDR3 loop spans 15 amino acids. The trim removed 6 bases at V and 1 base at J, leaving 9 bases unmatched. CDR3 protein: CASSLSGTESYEQYF. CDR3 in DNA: TGTGCCAGCAGCCTATCCGGGACAGAGTCCTACGAGCAGTACTTC.